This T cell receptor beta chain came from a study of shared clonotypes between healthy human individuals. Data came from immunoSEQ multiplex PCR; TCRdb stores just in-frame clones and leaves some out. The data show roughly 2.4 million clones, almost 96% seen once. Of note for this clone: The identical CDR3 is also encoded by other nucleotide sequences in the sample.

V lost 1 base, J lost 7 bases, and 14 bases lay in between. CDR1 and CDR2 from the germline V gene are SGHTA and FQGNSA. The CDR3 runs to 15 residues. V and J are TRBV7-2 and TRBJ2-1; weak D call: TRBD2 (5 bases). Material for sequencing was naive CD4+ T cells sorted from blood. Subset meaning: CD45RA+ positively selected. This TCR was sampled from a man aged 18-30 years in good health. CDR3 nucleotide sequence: TGTGCCAGCAGCTTAGGCGGAGGTGGGTATAATGAGCAGTTCTTC. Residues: CASSLGGGGYNEQFF.